This TCR beta chain is from a study of beta chain features in type 1 diabetes. Whole-study context: Analysis included 107,917,701 sorted cells drawn from all samples. Points from the study as a whole: In patients and controls equally, PCR might favor templates that are shorter. Moderate yet significant TCRB CDR3 shortening was seen in Type 1 diabetes patients in all four CD4+ subsets.

Expressed TCRB transcripts were sequenced, since all the RNA that had been isolated was reverse transcribed. Produced via immunoSEQ multiplex PCR; TCRdb's table is partial and in-frame only. The table includes around 250,000 clones, about 15% detected once. V was pared by 0 bases and J by 6 bases, with 12 bases between. Germline-derived CDR1 and CDR2 are SGDLS and YYNGEE. This CDR3 is 14 amino acids long. This clone was found once. Its antigen is undetermined. The source of this sequence is a man aged 25 to 40 with type 1 diabetes. The sequenced material came from naive CD4+ T cells from blood. The chain carries TRBV9 and TRBJ1-1, with D perhaps matching TRBD1 (5 bases). The CDR3, as DNA: TGTGCCAGCAGCGTAGAGGGCATAGGGGCTGAAGCTTTCTTT. It translates to CASSVEGIGAEAFF.